Sequencing of this TCR beta chain was carried out in a study of T-cell reconstitution after alpha-beta-depleted transplantation in children. Unique molecular identifiers were used in preparing the TCRbeta library. Each CDR3 protein gets one entry after TCRdb re-called the PCR reads with MiXCR. This sample has a few hundred thousand distinct CDR3 sequences, with 25% to 30% found just once. This CDR3 has 13 residues. V gave up 4 bases and J gave up 3 bases, with 10 bases separating them. Germline values: CDR1 SGHRS, CDR2 YFSETQ. V gene TRBV5-1 combines with J gene TRBJ2-5; D unclear. Sequences were derived from PBMCs, sampled before TCRalphabeta/CD19-depleted stem cell transplant. The sequence came from a boy under two years old with Wiskott-Aldrich syndrome, due to receive a stem cell transplant. The CDR3, as DNA: TGCGCCAGCAGCGCCAGTGGAGAAGAGACCCAGTACTTC. Its protein is CASSASGEETQYF.